These 27 T cell receptor beta chains originate from one sample sequenced in a study of blood T cell repertoires in COVID-19. TCRdb's table, derived via immunoSEQ multiplex PCR, lists solely in-frame clones and lacks some. The table has around 100,000 clones, about 90% seen once. Sequencing input: peripheral blood. The receptors were sampled from a woman in her forties or fifties with acute or convalescent COVID-19.

V usage is TRBV5-1 and J usage is TRBJ2-1; 7 bases are shared with TRBD2. CDR3 length equals 15 residues. V was clipped by 2 bases and J by 6 bases; unmatched bases: 8. Germline values: CDR1 SGHRS, CDR2 YFSETQ. This CDR3 reads CASSLTAGRGNEQFF. Written as DNA, the CDR3 is TGCGCCAGCAGCTTAACCGCGGGGAGGGGCAATGAGCAGTTCTTC.

The chain employs TRBV27 and TRBJ2-7; 7 bases agree with TRBD1. CDR3 length: 15 amino acids. The junction had 6 bases not matched to a gene; V was cut back by 0 bases and J by 4 bases. The germline V gene encodes CDR1 MNHEY and CDR2 SMNVEV (reference sequence). CDR3 amino acids: CASSLSEGGWYEQYF. DNA of the CDR3: TGTGCCAGCAGTTTATCGGAAGGGGGCTGGTACGAGCAGTACTTC.

The rearrangement uses TRBV4-3 and TRBJ1-6; D is perhaps TRBD1 (5 bases). Trimming left V 0 bases short and J 4 bases short, with 13 bases between. The germline V gene has CDR1 LGHNA and CDR2 YSLEER. There are 17 residues in the CDR3. The CDR3 loop is CASSQDPPQGYNSPLHF. CDR3 sequence (DNA): TGCGCCAGCAGCCAAGACCCGCCCCAGGGATATAATTCACCCCTCCACTTT.

This clone has only one observation. The genes are TRBV5-8 and TRBJ1-2; 7 nucleotides agree with TRBD1. The trim removed 4 bases at V and 0 bases at J, leaving 6 bases unmatched. This CDR3 comprises 15 residues. The germline gives CDR1 SGHTS, CDR2 YDEGEE. The CDR3 loop is CASSLGTVSNYGYTF. In nucleotides, the CDR3 is TGTGCCAGCAGCCTCGGGACAGTTTCTAACTATGGCTACACCTTC.

CDR3: CAWRESYEQYF. The CDR3 nucleotides read TGTGCCTGGAGGGAGTCCTACGAGCAGTACTTC. The rearrangement uses TRBV30 and TRBJ2-7; no clear D gene. Germline V gene data show CDR1 as GTSNPN and CDR2 as SVGIG (reference sequence). This CDR3 has 11 residues. With 3 bases removed from V and 1 base from J, the gap between germline ends came to 4 bases. Full variable domain (remainder filled in from reference TRBV30 and TRBJ2-7): SQTIHQWPATLVQPVGSPLSLECTVEGTSNPNLYWYRQAAGRGLQLLFYSVGIGQISSEVPQNLSASRPQDRQFILSSKKLLLSDSGFYLCAWRESYEQYFGPGTRLTVT.

This sequence joins TRBV3-1 (or the pseudogene TRBV3-2) and TRBJ2-2; 10 bases match TRBD1. The junction had 5 bases not matched to a gene; V was cut back by 1 base and J by 3 bases. Germline loops: CDR1 LGHDT, CDR2 YNNKEL (reference sequence). The CDR3 is made up of 17 amino acids. The CDR3 DNA sequence: TGTGCCAGCAGCCAAGGCTCCGGGACAGGGGACACCGGGGAGCTGTTTTTT. This translates into CASSQGSGTGDTGELFF.

This clone has a single count. V usage is TRBV10-2 and J usage is TRBJ1-5; TRBD1 agrees at 9 bases. The junction had 6 bases not matched to a gene; V was cut back by 3 bases and J by 3 bases. In germline, CDR1 is WSHSY, CDR2 SAAADI. The CDR3 totals 16 residues. The CDR3 nucleotides read TGCGCCAGCAGTGACGGGACAGGGACCCTCAATCAGCCCCAGCATTTT. Protein: CASSDGTGTLNQPQHF.

Points on this clone: The same CDR3 also results from other DNA sequences found in this sample. The chain couples TRBV30 to TRBJ2-1; TRBD2 agrees at 11 bases. The CDR3 sequence is 16 residues long. Trimming cost V 1 base and J 0 bases; bases outside gene matches: 2. Germline-derived CDR1 and CDR2 are GTSNPN and SVGIG (reference sequence). The CDR3 nucleotides are TGTGCCTGGAGTGGACTAGCGGGGAGCTCCTACAATGAGCAGTTCTTC. Protein: CAWSGLAGSSYNEQFF.

This chain connects TRBV27 to TRBJ2-6; D unresolved. Per germline, CDR1 MNHEY and CDR2 SMNVEV (reference sequence). Deletions cut 2 bases from V and 0 bases from J, with 20 bases between. This CDR3 region has 20 residues. DNA of the CDR3: TGTGCCAGCAGTTTAGATGTAGGCGAGACCCGCGGCTCTGGGGCCAACGTCCTGACTTTC. Protein: CASSLDVGETRGSGANVLTF.

V and J are TRBV6-5 and TRBJ1-5; the D gene is possibly TRBD1 (5 bases). CDR3 length equals 15 residues. V lost 5 bases and J lost 5, with 16 bases in between. From germline, CDR1 is MNHEY and CDR2 SVGAGI. CDR3 protein: CASSKGGDGDQPQHF. The CDR3 DNA reads as TGTGCCAGCAGTAAGGGAGGGGACGGGGATCAGCCCCAGCATTTT.

The rearrangement links TRBV3-1 (or the pseudogene TRBV3-2) to TRBJ1-1; 7 nucleotides agree with TRBD1. Germline-derived CDR1 and CDR2 are LGHDT and YNNKEL (reference sequence). The length of the CDR3 is 13 residues. Losses at the gene ends were 7 bases for V and 11 bases for J; bases not matched to a gene: 13. The CDR3 DNA follows: TGTGCCAGCACACTTCTTGGAGGACAGGCGGCTTTCTTT. It specifies CASTLLGGQAAFF.

V and J are TRBV28 and TRBJ1-5; TRBD1 is a possible D gene (6 bases). This CDR3 spans 15 amino acids. The V end was cut by 6 bases, the J end by 6 bases, with 18 bases between. Germline V gives CDR1 MDHEN, CDR2 SYDVKM. As DNA, the CDR3 is TGTGCCAGCAGCCAAGGGGGTCTAGCGGGTCAGCCCCAGCATTTT. This translates into CASSQGGLAGQPQHF.

The V and J genes are TRBV21-1 and TRBJ1-5; the D call in the table, TRBD1, was not verified against the DNA. TRBV21-1 is described as a pseudogene. The CDR3 loop spans 18 amino acids. The CDR3 loop is CASSKEGAGLALNQPQHF. The DNA of the CDR3 is TGTGCCAGCAGCAAAGAAGGGGCAGGGTTAGCTCTCAATCAGCCCCAGCATTTT.

The J gene is TRBJ2-5, the V gene TRBV5-1; tentative D call: TRBD1 (5 bases). Trimming took off 2 bases at V and 3 bases at J, with 11 bases between the two ends. The CDR3 sequence is 14 residues long. Germline V CDR1 and CDR2: SGHRS, YFSETQ. The CDR3 loop reads CASSFRTTKETQYF. In nucleotides, the CDR3 is TGCGCCAGCAGCTTCCGGACAACGAAAGAGACCCAGTACTTC.

This clone has just one count. The chain couples TRBV24-1 to TRBJ2-2; 8 bases are a match to TRBD1. CDR3 length equals 17 residues. The V segment lost 5 bases and the J segment 2 bases; nucleotides outside the gene matches: 9. CDR1 is KGHDR and CDR2 is SFDVKD in the germline V gene. CDR3 DNA: TGTGCCACCAGTGGGGCTGCAGGGGGCGCCAACACCGGGGAGCTGTTTTTT. Translated: CATSGAAGGANTGELFF.

The chain has TRBV29-1 and TRBJ1-1, with D perhaps matching TRBD1 (5 bases). The germline gives CDR1 SQVTM, CDR2 ANQGSEA. The CDR3 is 15 residues long. The V gene lost 2 bases and the J gene lost 2 bases, with 15 bases spanning the gap. CDR3 in DNA: TGCAGCGTTGAACCTTCGGGGGACCTTAACACTGAAGCTTTCTTT. This codes for CSVEPSGDLNTEAFF. Looking up the rest from reference TRBV29-1 and TRBJ1-1 gives the full variable domain: SAVISQKPSRDICQRGTSLTIQCQVDSQVTMMFWYRQQPGQSLTLIATANQGSEATYESGFVIDKFPISRPNLTFSTLTVSNMSPEDSSIYLCSVEPSGDLNTEAFFGQGTRLTVV.

CDR3 DNA: TGCGCCAGCAGCCCGACAGGGGGTACTAATGAAAAACTGTTTTTT. As protein: CASSPTGGTNEKLFF. V usage is TRBV5-1 and J usage is TRBJ1-4; 9 bases map to TRBD1. The ends lost 4 bases at V and 2 bases at J; junction bases unmatched: 3. Germline values: CDR1 SGHRS, CDR2 YFSETQ. The CDR3 has 15 residues.

The chain joins TRBV13 to TRBJ2-7, with TRBD2 matching 8 bases. The CDR3 spans 15 residues. Trimming removed 2 bases from V and 5 bases from J; junction bases left unmatched: 8. CDR1 PRHDT and CDR2 FYEKMQ come from the germline V gene (reference sequence). This CDR3 is CASSLMTSSGNEQYF. The CDR3 bases are TGTGCCAGCAGCTTAATGACTAGTAGCGGGAACGAGCAGTACTTC.

J is TRBJ1-5 and V is TRBV28; 7 bases are shared with TRBD1. CDR3 length equals 15 residues. CDR1 and CDR2 from the germline V gene are MDHEN and SYDVKM. The trim removed 5 bases at V and 0 bases at J, leaving 4 bases unmatched. As DNA, the CDR3 is TGTGCCAGCAGTCGGACAGGACTTAGCAATCAGCCCCAGCATTTT. It yields the protein CASSRTGLSNQPQHF.

The J gene is TRBJ1-2, the V gene TRBV2; D call uncertain. Trimming cost V 7 bases and J 4 bases, with 22 bases left between them. Germline CDR1 is SNHLY and CDR2 is FYNNEI. The CDR3 runs 16 residues. This CDR3 is CASKEGGTHLFYGYTF. DNA for the CDR3: TGTGCCAGCAAGGAAGGAGGAACACACCTGTTCTATGGCTACACCTTC.

This sequence joins TRBV7-9 and TRBJ1-1; 8 positions match TRBD1. The CDR3 spans 15 residues. The germline CDR1 and CDR2 sequences are SEHNR and FQNEAQ (reference sequence). The junction had 4 bases not matched to a gene; V was cut back by 0 bases and J by 4 bases. The CDR3 nucleotides read TGTGCCAGCAGCTTAGCGGGACAGGCGGGCACTGAAGCTTTCTTT. Protein: CASSLAGQAGTEAFF.

This chain uses TRBV5-1 with TRBJ2-5; 9 nucleotides line up with TRBD1. Losses at the gene ends were 4 bases for V and 5 bases for J; bases not matched to a gene: 6. In germline, CDR1 is SGHRS, CDR2 YFSETQ. CDR3 size: 14 residues. The CDR3 spells CASSLGTGSETQYF. DNA of the CDR3: TGCGCCAGCAGCCTCGGGACAGGGTCCGAGACCCAGTACTTC.

CDR3 sequence reads: CASSYQGTNEKLFF. The CDR3, as DNA: TGTGCCAGCAGTTACCAGGGGACTAATGAAAAACTGTTTTTT. The gene calls are TRBV6-5 and TRBJ1-4; the D gene is possibly TRBD1 (6 bases). Germline loops: CDR1 MNHEY, CDR2 SVGAGI. The CDR3 has 14 amino acids. Trimming pared 2 bases from V and 2 bases from J, leaving 6 bases between.

The rearrangement joins TRBV11-2 to TRBJ2-7, with TRBD1 identical over 8 bases. CDR1 and CDR2 from the germline V gene are SGHAT and FQNNGV. The CDR3 is made up of 12 amino acids. V trimming: 5 bases; J trimming: 6 bases; junction bases outside the gene matches: 3. CDR3 sequence reads: CASSTRGREQYF. The CDR3 region has the DNA TGTGCCAGCAGCACCAGGGGGCGCGAGCAGTACTTC.

The chain combines TRBV27 with TRBJ2-4, with 12 bases aligning to TRBD2. The CDR3 is 18 residues long. The ends lost 5 bases at V and 6 bases at J; junction bases unmatched: 14. The germline V gene encodes CDR1 MNHEY and CDR2 SMNVEV (reference sequence). The CDR3 here is CASSPLGTSGPPANIQYF. The CDR3 region has the DNA TGTGCCAGCAGTCCCCTAGGGACTAGCGGGCCCCCGGCAAACATTCAGTACTTC.

The chain combines TRBV3-1 (or the pseudogene TRBV3-2) with TRBJ1-2; TRBD1 is a possible D gene (6 bases). There are 16 residues in the CDR3. V was trimmed by 0 bases and J by 2 bases, leaving 13 bases between them. From germline, CDR1 is LGHDT and CDR2 YNNKEL (reference sequence). The CDR3 DNA reads TGTGCCAGCAGCCAAGAATCCCTTACAGGGAACTATGGCTACACCTTC. It is translated as CASSQESLTGNYGYTF.

V is TRBV30 and J is TRBJ2-3; D may be TRBD1 (6 bases). The CDR3 totals 11 residues. Deletions cut 4 bases from V and 4 bases from J, with 6 bases between. Per the germline V gene, CDR1 is GTSNPN and CDR2 is SVGIG (reference sequence). The CDR3: CAWTGADTQYF. The CDR3 bases are TGTGCCTGGACAGGGGCAGATACGCAGTATTTT.